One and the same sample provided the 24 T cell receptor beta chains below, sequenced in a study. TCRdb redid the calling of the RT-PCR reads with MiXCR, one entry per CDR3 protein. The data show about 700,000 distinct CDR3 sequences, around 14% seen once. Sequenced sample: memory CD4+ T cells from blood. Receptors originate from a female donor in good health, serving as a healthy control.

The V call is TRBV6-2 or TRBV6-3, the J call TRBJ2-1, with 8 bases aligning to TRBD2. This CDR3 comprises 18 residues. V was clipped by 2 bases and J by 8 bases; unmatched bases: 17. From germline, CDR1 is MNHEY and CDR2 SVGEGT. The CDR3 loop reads CASSYPITSGQRRDEQFF. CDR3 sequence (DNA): TGTGCCAGCAGTTACCCGATAACTAGCGGTCAAAGGAGAGATGAGCAGTTCTTC.

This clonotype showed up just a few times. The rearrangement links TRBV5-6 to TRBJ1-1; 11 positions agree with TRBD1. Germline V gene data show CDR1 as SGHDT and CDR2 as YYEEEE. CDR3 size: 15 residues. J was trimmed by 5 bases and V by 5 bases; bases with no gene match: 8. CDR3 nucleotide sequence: TGTGCCAGCAGTTTTATTGGGACAGGGGGAACTGAAGCTTTCTTT. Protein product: CASSFIGTGGTEAFF.

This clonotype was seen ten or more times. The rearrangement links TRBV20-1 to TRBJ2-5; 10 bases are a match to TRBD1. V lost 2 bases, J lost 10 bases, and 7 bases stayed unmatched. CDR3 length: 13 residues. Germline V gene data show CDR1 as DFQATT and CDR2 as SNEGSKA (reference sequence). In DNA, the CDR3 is TGCAGTGCTAGATCCGACAGGGGGCAACTCCAGTACTTC. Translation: CSARSDRGQLQYF.

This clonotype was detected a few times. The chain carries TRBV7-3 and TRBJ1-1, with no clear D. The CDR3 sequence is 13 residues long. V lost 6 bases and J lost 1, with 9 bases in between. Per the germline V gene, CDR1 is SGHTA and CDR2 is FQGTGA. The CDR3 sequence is CASSYTWNTEAFF. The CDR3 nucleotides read TGTGCCAGCAGTTATACATGGAACACTGAAGCTTTCTTT.

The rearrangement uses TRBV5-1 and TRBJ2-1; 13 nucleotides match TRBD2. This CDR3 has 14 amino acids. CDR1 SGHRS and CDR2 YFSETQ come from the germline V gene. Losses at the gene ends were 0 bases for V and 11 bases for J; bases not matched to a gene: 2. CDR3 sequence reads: CASSLAGTSGKQFF. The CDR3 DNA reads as TGCGCCAGCAGCTTGGCCGGGACTAGCGGGAAGCAGTTCTTC.

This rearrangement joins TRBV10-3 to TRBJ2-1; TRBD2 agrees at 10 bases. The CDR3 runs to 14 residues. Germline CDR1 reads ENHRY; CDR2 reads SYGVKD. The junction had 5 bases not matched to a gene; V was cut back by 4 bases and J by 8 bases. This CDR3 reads CAISVQREGHEQFF. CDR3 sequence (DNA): TGTGCCATCAGTGTCCAGCGGGAGGGCCATGAGCAGTTCTTC.

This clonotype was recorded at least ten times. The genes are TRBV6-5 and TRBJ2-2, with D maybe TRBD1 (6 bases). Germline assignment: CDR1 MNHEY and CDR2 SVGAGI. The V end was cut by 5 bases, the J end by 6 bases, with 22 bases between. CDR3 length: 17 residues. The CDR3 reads CASSPPRGTPFAGELFF. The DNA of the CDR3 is TGTGCCAGCAGTCCCCCGAGAGGGACACCCTTTGCCGGGGAGCTGTTTTTT.

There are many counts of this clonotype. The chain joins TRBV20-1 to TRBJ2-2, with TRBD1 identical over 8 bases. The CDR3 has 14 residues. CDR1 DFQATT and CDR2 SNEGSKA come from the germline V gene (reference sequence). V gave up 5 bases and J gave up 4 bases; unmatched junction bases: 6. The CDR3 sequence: CSARQGAGTGELFF. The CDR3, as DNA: TGCAGTGCTCGGCAGGGGGCCGGCACCGGGGAGCTGTTTTTT.

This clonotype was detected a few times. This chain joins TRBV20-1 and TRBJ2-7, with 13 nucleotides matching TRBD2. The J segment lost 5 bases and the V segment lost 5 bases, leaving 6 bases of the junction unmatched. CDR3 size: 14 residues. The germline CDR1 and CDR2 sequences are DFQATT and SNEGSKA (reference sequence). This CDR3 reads CSAPGTSGADEQYF. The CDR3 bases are TGCAGTGCTCCTGGGACTAGCGGGGCTGACGAGCAGTACTTC.

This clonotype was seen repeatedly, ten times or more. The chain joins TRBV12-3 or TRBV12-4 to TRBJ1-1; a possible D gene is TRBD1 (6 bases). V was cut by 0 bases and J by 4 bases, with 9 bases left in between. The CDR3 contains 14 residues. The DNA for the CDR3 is TGTGCCAGCAGTTTAGCGTCGGGGGCCACTGAAGCTTTCTTT. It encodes CASSLASGATEAFF.

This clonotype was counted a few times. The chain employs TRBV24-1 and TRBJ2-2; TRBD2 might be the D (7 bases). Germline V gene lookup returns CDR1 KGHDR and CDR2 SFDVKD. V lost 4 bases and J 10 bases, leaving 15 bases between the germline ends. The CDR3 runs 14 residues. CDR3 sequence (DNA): TGTGCCACCAGTGAAGGGAGGGGGGTCTCGGAGCTGTTTTTT. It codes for CATSEGRGVSELFF.

The CDR3 region has the DNA TGTGCCAGCGGGGCCAGGGTCGGCTACACCTTC. It codes for CASGARVGYTF. This chain uses TRBV12-3 or TRBV12-4 with TRBJ1-2; the D gene is possibly TRBD1 (5 bases). Deletions cut 8 bases from V and 8 bases from J, with 12 bases between. The CDR3 extends over 11 amino acids.

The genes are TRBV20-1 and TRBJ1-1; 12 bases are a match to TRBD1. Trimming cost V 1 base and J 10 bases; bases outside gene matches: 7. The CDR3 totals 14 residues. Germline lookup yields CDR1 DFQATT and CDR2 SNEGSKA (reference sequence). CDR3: CSARGPGDRGRAFF. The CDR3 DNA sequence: TGCAGTGCTAGAGGACCTGGGGACAGGGGGCGAGCTTTCTTT.

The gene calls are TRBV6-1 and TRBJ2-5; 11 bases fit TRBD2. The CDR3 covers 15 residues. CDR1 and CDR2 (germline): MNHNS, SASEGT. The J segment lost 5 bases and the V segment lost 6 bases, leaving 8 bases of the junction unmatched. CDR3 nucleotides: TGTGCCAGCAGATTAGCGGGGGGGCTGGCGGAGACCCAGTACTTC. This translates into CASRLAGGLAETQYF.

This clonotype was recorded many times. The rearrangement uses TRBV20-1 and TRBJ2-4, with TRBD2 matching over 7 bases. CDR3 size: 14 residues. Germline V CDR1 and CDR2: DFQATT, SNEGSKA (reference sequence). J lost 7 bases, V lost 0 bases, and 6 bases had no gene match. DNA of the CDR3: TGCAGTGCTAGAGATCTTGGGGGGGGGAACATTCAGTACTTC. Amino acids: CSARDLGGGNIQYF.

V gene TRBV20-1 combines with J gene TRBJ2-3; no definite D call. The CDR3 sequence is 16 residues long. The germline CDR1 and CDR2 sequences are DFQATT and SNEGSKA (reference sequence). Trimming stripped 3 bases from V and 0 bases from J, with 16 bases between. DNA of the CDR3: TGCAGTGCTAGGTTTCTCGGCAGGAGAAGCACAGATACGCAGTATTTT. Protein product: CSARFLGRRSTDTQYF.

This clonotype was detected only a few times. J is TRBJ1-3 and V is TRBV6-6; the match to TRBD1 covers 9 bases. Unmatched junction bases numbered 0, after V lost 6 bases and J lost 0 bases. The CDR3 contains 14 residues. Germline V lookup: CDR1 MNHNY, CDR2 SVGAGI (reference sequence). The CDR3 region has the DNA TGTGCCAGCAGGACAGGGGGCTCTGGAAACACCATATATTTT. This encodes CASRTGGSGNTIYF.

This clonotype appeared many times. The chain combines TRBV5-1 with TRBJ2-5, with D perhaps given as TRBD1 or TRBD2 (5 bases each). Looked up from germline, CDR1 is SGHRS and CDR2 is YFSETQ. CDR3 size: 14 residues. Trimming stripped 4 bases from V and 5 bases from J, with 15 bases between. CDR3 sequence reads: CASSRGRHGETQYF. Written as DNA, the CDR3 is TGCGCCAGCAGCCGGGGACGCCACGGGGAGACCCAGTACTTC. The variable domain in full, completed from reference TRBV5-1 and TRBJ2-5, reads KAGVTQTPRYLIKTRGQQVTLSCSPISGHRSVSWYQQTPGQGLQFLFEYFSETQRNKGNFPGRFSGRQFSNSRSEMNVSTLELGDSALYLCASSRGRHGETQYFGPGTRLLVL.

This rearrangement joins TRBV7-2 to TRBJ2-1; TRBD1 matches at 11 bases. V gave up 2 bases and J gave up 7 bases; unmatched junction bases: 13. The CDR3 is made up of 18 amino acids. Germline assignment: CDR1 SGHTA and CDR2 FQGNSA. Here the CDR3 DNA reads TGTGCCAGCAGCTTATTATTTCTTTTCGGACAGGGGGCTAATGAGCAGTTCTTC. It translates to CASSLLFLFGQGANEQFF.

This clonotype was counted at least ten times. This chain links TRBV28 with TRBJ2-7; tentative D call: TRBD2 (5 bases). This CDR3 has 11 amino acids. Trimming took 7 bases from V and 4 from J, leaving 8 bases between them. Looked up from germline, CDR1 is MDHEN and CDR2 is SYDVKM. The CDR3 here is CASTSKYEQYF. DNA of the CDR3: TGTGCCAGCACTAGCAAGTACGAGCAGTACTTC.

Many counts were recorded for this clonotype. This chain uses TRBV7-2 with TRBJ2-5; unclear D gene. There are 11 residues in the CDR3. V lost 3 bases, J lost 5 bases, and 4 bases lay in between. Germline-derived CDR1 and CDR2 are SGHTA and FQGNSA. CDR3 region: CASSFYETQYF. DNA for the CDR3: TGTGCCAGCAGCTTTTACGAGACCCAGTACTTC.

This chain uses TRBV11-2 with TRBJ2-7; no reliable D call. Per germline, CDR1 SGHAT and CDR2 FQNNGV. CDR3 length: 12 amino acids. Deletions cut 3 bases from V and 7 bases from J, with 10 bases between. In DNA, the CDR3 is TGTGCCAGCAGCTTGCCAAATGGGGAGCAGTACTTC. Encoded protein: CASSLPNGEQYF.

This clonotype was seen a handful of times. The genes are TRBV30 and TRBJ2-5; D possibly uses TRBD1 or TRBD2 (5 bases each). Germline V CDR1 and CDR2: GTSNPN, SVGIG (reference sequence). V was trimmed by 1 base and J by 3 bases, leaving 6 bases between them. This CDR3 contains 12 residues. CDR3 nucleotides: TGTGCCTGGAGTGGAGGGGAAGAGACCCAGTACTTC. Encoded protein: CAWSGGEETQYF.

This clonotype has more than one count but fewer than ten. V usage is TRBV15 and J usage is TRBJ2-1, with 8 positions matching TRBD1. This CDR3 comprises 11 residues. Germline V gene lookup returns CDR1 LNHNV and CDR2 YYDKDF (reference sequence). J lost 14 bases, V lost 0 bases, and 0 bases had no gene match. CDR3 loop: CATSREGQEFF. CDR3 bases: TGTGCCACCAGCAGAGAGGGACAGGAGTTCTTC.